These 22 T cell receptor beta chains share one sample of origin, sequenced in a study of cytomegalovirus exposure and HLA in healthy donors. PCR used 60 Vbeta primers and 13 Jbeta primers. The protocol was immunoSEQ multiplex PCR, while the TCRdb copy is restricted to in-frame clones and leaves out a portion. This table holds more than 85,000 clones, about 80% found once. Sequenced material: PBMCs. Every receptor here comes from a male donor in good health and CMV-seropositive.

The DNA for the CDR3 is TGCGCCAGCAGCCAAAACAGGGGGCTTCAGCCCCAGCATTTT. As protein: CASSQNRGLQPQHF. The chain is built from TRBV4-1 and TRBJ1-5, with 9 positions matching TRBD1. The J segment lost 6 bases and the V segment lost 2 bases, leaving 2 bases of the junction unmatched. The germline V gene encodes CDR1 MGHRA and CDR2 YSYEKL. CDR3 size: 14 residues.

The chain couples TRBV7-2 to TRBJ2-6; D ambiguous. V gave up 1 base and J gave up 2 bases, with 9 bases separating them. Germline assignment: CDR1 SGHTA and CDR2 FQGNSA. The CDR3 is made up of 16 amino acids. This CDR3 reads CASSLVVTAGANVLTF. CDR3 bases: TGTGCCAGCAGCTTAGTAGTAACCGCTGGGGCCAACGTCCTGACTTTC.

V gene TRBV6-1 combines with J gene TRBJ2-7, with 8 bases lining up with TRBD1. Germline V gene sequence: CDR1 MNHNS, CDR2 SASEGT. Trimming took 9 bases from V and 3 from J; bases not matched to a gene: 7. This CDR3 spans 13 amino acids. The CDR3 DNA follows: TGTGCCAGTAAGACCGGACAGGGCTACGAGCAGTACTTC. This translates into CASKTGQGYEQYF.

The J gene is TRBJ2-2, the V gene TRBV4-3; tentative D call: TRBD1 (6 bases). Deletions cut 3 bases from V and 13 bases from J, with 21 bases between. The CDR3 is 15 amino acids. Germline CDR1 reads LGHNA; CDR2 reads YSLEER. The chain's CDR3 is CASSHIGTQHLRLFF. CDR3 DNA: TGCGCCAGCAGCCACATCGGGACACAACACCTTAGGCTGTTTTTT.

This clone was detected a few times. The rearrangement links TRBV19 to TRBJ2-2, with 10 positions matching TRBD2. CDR1 and CDR2 from the germline V gene are LNHDA and SQIVND (reference sequence). The CDR3 has 17 residues. V shed 5 bases and J 6 bases; nucleotides not matched to a gene: 12. The CDR3 reads CASSPPLAGGSAGELFF. DNA for the CDR3: TGTGCCAGTAGTCCCCCATTAGCGGGGGGAAGCGCCGGGGAGCTGTTTTTT.

This clone was recorded only once. This chain links TRBV6-1 with TRBJ1-5; D gene uncertain. There are 14 residues in the CDR3. Germline V gene sequence: CDR1 MNHNS, CDR2 SASEGT. V lost 2 bases to trimming and J lost 0 bases, with 5 bases between them. The CDR3 DNA reads TGTGCCAGCAGTGAAAGGAGTAGCAATCAGCCCCAGCATTTT. It is translated as CASSERSSNQPQHF.

This rearrangement joins TRBV2 to TRBJ2-7, with 10 bases identical to TRBD1. V was clipped by 4 bases and J by 4 bases; unmatched bases: 1. The CDR3 is 13 residues long. From germline, CDR1 is SNHLY and CDR2 FYNNEI. CDR3 coding DNA: TGTGCCAGCAGTGGGGGACAGGGGTACGAGCAGTACTTC. Protein sequence: CASSGGQGYEQYF.

This clone was picked up a small number of times. The genes are TRBV13 and TRBJ2-2, with D tentatively TRBD1 (6 bases). Trimming removed 3 bases at V and 0 bases at J, with 11 bases between. Germline CDR1 and CDR2: PRHDT and FYEKMQ (reference sequence). CDR3 length equals 16 residues. The CDR3 nucleotides read TGTGCCAGCAGCTTGGACAGAAGCGCGAACACCGGGGAGCTGTTTTTT. This translates into CASSLDRSANTGELFF.

The chain uses TRBV5-6 and TRBJ1-2; possible D gene TRBD1, 6 bases. V shed 0 bases and J shed 6 bases, with 9 bases lying between them. CDR1 and CDR2 (germline): SGHDT, YYEEEE. The CDR3 runs to 13 residues. The CDR3 loop is CASSLVQGDGYTF. CDR3 nucleotide sequence: TGTGCCAGCAGCTTGGTACAGGGTGATGGCTACACCTTC. Complete variable domain (other parts from reference TRBV5-6 and TRBJ1-2): DAGVTQSPTHLIKTRGQQVTLRCSPKSGHDTVSWYQQALGQGPQFIFQYYEEEERQRGNFPDRFSGHQFPNYSSELNVNALLLGDSALYLCASSLVQGDGYTFGSGTRLTVV.

The chain couples TRBV11-2 to TRBJ2-3, with D possibly TRBD2 on 7 matching bases. This CDR3 has 16 residues. The germline gives CDR1 SGHAT, CDR2 FQNNGV. With 4 bases removed from V and 3 bases from J, the gap between germline ends came to 17 bases. In nucleotides, the CDR3 is TGTGCCAGCAGCTCTCTCGCGGGGGCGGGGACAGATACGCAGTATTTT. Protein: CASSSLAGAGTDTQYF.

The chain employs TRBV27 and TRBJ2-7; the match to TRBD2 covers 12 bases. Germline V gene data show CDR1 as MNHEY and CDR2 as SMNVEV (reference sequence). Trimming at V came to 4 bases and at J to 3 bases, leaving 10 bases not matched to a gene. The CDR3 covers 17 residues. As DNA, the CDR3 is TGTGCCAGCAGTTACCGGACTAGCGGGGTCTGGAGCTACGAGCAGTACTTC. This sequence encodes CASSYRTSGVWSYEQYF.

This chain uses TRBV7-9 with TRBJ2-5, with 9 nucleotides matching TRBD2. Germline V lookup: CDR1 SEHNR, CDR2 FQNEAQ (reference sequence). The CDR3 is 15 residues long. The junction had 6 bases not matched to a gene; V was cut back by 2 bases and J by 5 bases. CDR3 DNA: TGTGCCAGCAGCTTAATCCTAGCGGGGTTGGAGACCCAGTACTTC. Encoded protein: CASSLILAGLETQYF.

The V gene is TRBV5-6, the J gene TRBJ1-2; 8 bases line up with TRBD1. Germline CDR1 SGHDT, CDR2 YYEEEE. The CDR3 is 15 amino acids. Losses at the gene ends were 4 bases for V and 5 bases for J; bases not matched to a gene: 10. The CDR3 coding sequence is TGTGCCAGCAGCCCAGGACAGGGTGGTGTATATGGCTACACCTTC. This codes for CASSPGQGGVYGYTF.

The rearrangement joins TRBV12-5 to TRBJ1-2; the match to TRBD1 covers 7 bases. The CDR3 runs 13 residues. Germline trimming cut 4 bases from V and 4 bases from J; bases unmatched to any gene: 3. CDR1 and CDR2 (germline): LGHNT, FRNRAP. DNA for the CDR3: TGTGCTAGTGGTTCGGACAGGTTCTATGGCTACACCTTC. Translated, it gives CASGSDRFYGYTF.

In its sample, this clone was seen once. The chain joins TRBV6-6 to TRBJ1-6; TRBD1 agrees at 8 bases. CDR1 is MNHNY, CDR2 SVGAGI, per germline (reference sequence). After removal of 10 bases from V and 8 bases from J, the junction contained 10 bases not matched to a gene. This CDR3 spans 14 amino acids. CDR3 bases: TGTGCCATCCAGGGGGCCTCAGTGCATTCACCCCTCCACTTT. The encoded protein is CAIQGASVHSPLHF.

V is TRBV18 and J is TRBJ2-7; D remains ambiguous. The germline CDR1 and CDR2 sequences are KGHSH and LQKENI. This CDR3 has 13 residues. Trimming removed 2 bases at V and 2 bases at J, with 7 bases between. The DNA of the CDR3 is TGTGCCAGCTCACCAGCGGCCCCCTACGAGCAGTACTTC. Protein product: CASSPAAPYEQYF.

The gene calls are TRBV19 and TRBJ1-1; D not resolved. From germline, CDR1 is LNHDA and CDR2 SQIVND (reference sequence). V lost 2 bases, J lost 6 bases, and 13 bases lay in between. The length of the CDR3 is 14 residues. The CDR3 spells CASSISSSSPEAFF. The CDR3 bases are TGTGCCAGTAGTATAAGTAGCAGCAGCCCTGAAGCTTTCTTT.

The J gene is TRBJ2-1, the V gene TRBV9; no definite D call. The germline V and J ends were trimmed by 0 bases and 8 bases, with 12 bases remaining between them. The germline V gene encodes CDR1 SGDLS and CDR2 YYNGEE. The CDR3 has 14 amino acids. CDR3 protein: CASSVAGSMDEQFF. As DNA, the CDR3 is TGTGCCAGCAGCGTAGCGGGTAGCATGGATGAGCAGTTCTTC.

This clone appeared once. The chain recombines TRBV30 with TRBJ1-5; D unresolved. The CDR3 covers 12 residues. V gave up 0 bases and J gave up 9 bases, with 9 bases separating them. Germline CDR1 and CDR2: GTSNPN and SVGIG (reference sequence). DNA of the CDR3: TGTGCCTGGAGTGTAACCGCCGGGCCCCAGCATTTT. Residues: CAWSVTAGPQHF.

The chain is built from TRBV5-1 and TRBJ1-2; TRBD1 agrees at 11 bases. Trimming took 4 bases from V and 5 from J; bases not matched to a gene: 4. This CDR3 region has 14 residues. The germline gives CDR1 SGHRS, CDR2 YFSETQ. CDR3 sequence (DNA): TGCGCCAGCAGCCGGACAGGGGGCGGGTATGGCTACACCTTC. Translated: CASSRTGGGYGYTF.

The chain is built from TRBV11-3 and TRBJ1-1; no clear D. The germline CDR1 and CDR2 sequences are SGHNT and YENEEA. The CDR3 extends over 14 amino acids. The V gene lost 4 bases and the J gene lost 3 bases, with 12 bases spanning the gap. The CDR3 DNA follows: TGTGCCAGCAGCTCCTCCGGGAGGTACACTGAAGCTTTCTTT. Its translation is CASSSSGRYTEAFF.

V usage is TRBV9 and J usage is TRBJ1-5; 7 bases match TRBD1. J gave up 4 bases and V 0 bases, and 1 base lay outside the gene matches. The germline V gene encodes CDR1 SGDLS and CDR2 YYNGEE. This CDR3 is built from 14 residues. Written as DNA, the CDR3 is TGTGCCAGCAGCGTAGACAGGGGAAATCAGCCCCAGCATTTT. Translating it yields CASSVDRGNQPQHF.